This is a list of T cell receptor beta chains from one sample in a study of T cell responses to AZD1222 COVID-19 vaccine. This table comes from immunoSEQ multiplex PCR, and its TCRdb copy is limited to in-frame clones, with some not included. The data contain about 190,000 clones, approximately 94% of them seen just once; the ten biggest clones take up roughly 9.2%. The source material was peripheral blood, sampled on day 0 of AZD1222 vaccination. The receptors originated from an adult in good health. The CDR3 runs from the conserved cysteine through the conserved F or W. Each record gives: CDR3 length, D gene, J gene, clone size, V gene, CDR3 DNA, CDR3 protein. The D gene is left open where the match is weak. Clone size is stated in some rows and not others, as once, few, many or a class when expanded.

CDR3 length: 14; D gene: TRBD1; J gene: TRBJ1-1; clone size: .; V gene: TRBV11-2; CDR3 DNA: TGTGCCAGCACCTTAGGGACAGTAAACACTGAAGCTTTCTTT; CDR3 protein: CASTLGTVNTEAFF
CDR3 length: 13; D gene: TRBD2; J gene: TRBJ2-2; clone size: once; V gene: TRBV7-3; CDR3 DNA: TGTGCCAGTAGCGGGAGAGGCACCGGGGAGCTGTTTTTT; CDR3 protein: CASSGRGTGELFF
CDR3 length: 16; D gene: TRBD1; J gene: TRBJ1-5; clone size: .; V gene: TRBV19; CDR3 DNA: TGTGCCAGTAGTATAGATATAACAGGGGTTCGTCAGCCCCAGCATTTT; CDR3 protein: CASSIDITGVRQPQHF
CDR3 length: 16; D gene: TRBD1; J gene: TRBJ2-1; clone size: .; V gene: TRBV11-3; CDR3 DNA: TGTGCCAGCAGCTTAGAAACCGGGACAGGGGAGAAGGAGCAGTTCTTC; CDR3 protein: CASSLETGTGEKEQFF
CDR3 length: 13; D gene: .; J gene: TRBJ1-1; clone size: .; V gene: TRBV28; CDR3 DNA: TGTGCCAGCAGGCTCCATGGGCAAACTAAAGCTTTCTTT; CDR3 protein: CASRLHGQTKAFF
CDR3 length: 15; D gene: TRBD2; J gene: TRBJ2-7; clone size: .; V gene: TRBV19; CDR3 DNA: TGTGCCAGTAGTATTGGACTAGCGGGTACGAATGAGCAGTACTTC; CDR3 protein: CASSIGLAGTNEQYF
CDR3 length: 14; D gene: TRBD2; J gene: TRBJ2-3; clone size: .; V gene: TRBV5-1; CDR3 DNA: TGCGCCAGCACCCCAAGCGGGAATGAAGATACGCAGTATTTT; CDR3 protein: CASTPSGNEDTQYF
CDR3 length: 17; D gene: .; J gene: TRBJ2-2; clone size: .; V gene: TRBV27; CDR3 DNA: TGTGCCAGCAGTCGCGCCCCAGGGGTAGGGAGGACCGGGGAGCTGTTTTTT; CDR3 protein: CASSRAPGVGRTGELFF
CDR3 length: 19; D gene: TRBD2; J gene: TRBJ2-7; clone size: .; V gene: TRBV3-1/TRBV3-2; CDR3 DNA: TGTGCCAGCAGCCAAGTGGTGTTAGCGGGACCTAACTCCCGCTACGAGCAGTACTTC; CDR3 protein: CASSQVVLAGPNSRYEQYF
CDR3 length: 15; D gene: TRBD2; J gene: TRBJ2-1; clone size: .; V gene: TRBV6-4; CDR3 DNA: TGTGCCAGCAGCCCTACTAGCGGCTCCTACAATGAGCAGTTCTTC; CDR3 protein: CASSPTSGSYNEQFF
CDR3 length: 15; D gene: .; J gene: TRBJ2-7; clone size: .; V gene: TRBV19; CDR3 DNA: TGTGCCAGTAGTATCCCGGGCAGTTTATCCTACGAGCAGTACTTC; CDR3 protein: CASSIPGSLSYEQYF
CDR3 length: 12; D gene: .; J gene: TRBJ2-3; clone size: .; V gene: TRBV7-8; CDR3 DNA: TGTGCCAGCAGGGACGGGACAGATACGCAGTATTTT; CDR3 protein: CASRDGTDTQYF
CDR3 length: 12; D gene: .; J gene: TRBJ2-7; clone size: .; V gene: TRBV5-1; CDR3 DNA: TGCGCCAGCAGCTTCGGAGAAGGCGAGCAGTACTTC; CDR3 protein: CASSFGEGEQYF
CDR3 length: 13; D gene: .; J gene: TRBJ1-1; clone size: .; V gene: TRBV6-4; CDR3 DNA: TGTGCCAGCTCATTCAAAGCGGACACTGAAGCTTTCTTT; CDR3 protein: CASSFKADTEAFF
CDR3 length: 14; D gene: .; J gene: TRBJ1-1; clone size: .; V gene: TRBV9; CDR3 DNA: TGTGCCAGCAGCGTAGAAGTACAGGCCCCTGAAGCTTTCTTT; CDR3 protein: CASSVEVQAPEAFF
CDR3 length: 17; D gene: TRBD1; J gene: TRBJ1-1; clone size: .; V gene: TRBV11-2; CDR3 DNA: TGTGCCAGCAGCCCAGATCGGTCCAGAGGGACAGGTTATGAAGCTTTCTTT; CDR3 protein: CASSPDRSRGTGYEAFF
CDR3 length: 13; D gene: .; J gene: TRBJ2-3; clone size: .; V gene: TRBV29-1; CDR3 DNA: TGCAGCGCCCCGGGACTTAGCACAGATACGCAGTATTTT; CDR3 protein: CSAPGLSTDTQYF
CDR3 length: 15; D gene: TRBD2; J gene: TRBJ2-3; clone size: .; V gene: TRBV27; CDR3 DNA: TGTGCCAGCAGTTTGACTAGCGGGGGCACAGATACGCAGTATTTT; CDR3 protein: CASSLTSGGTDTQYF
CDR3 length: 12; D gene: .; J gene: TRBJ1-5; clone size: .; V gene: TRBV3-1/TRBV3-2; CDR3 DNA: TGTGCCAGCAGCCAAGGGGGGCAGCCCCAGCATTTT; CDR3 protein: CASSQGGQPQHF
CDR3 length: 17; D gene: TRBD2; J gene: TRBJ2-1; clone size: .; V gene: TRBV9; CDR3 DNA: TGTGCCAGCAGCGCCGGGACTAGCGGGAGCGTTGGGGATGAGCAGTTCTTC; CDR3 protein: CASSAGTSGSVGDEQFF
CDR3 length: 15; D gene: .; J gene: TRBJ1-6; clone size: .; V gene: TRBV21-1; CDR3 DNA: TGTGCCAGCAGCAAACGCAGGCTCGAGGGTTCACCCCTCCACTTT; CDR3 protein: CASSKRRLEGSPLHF
CDR3 length: 16; D gene: .; J gene: TRBJ2-1; clone size: .; V gene: TRBV3-1/TRBV3-2; CDR3 DNA: TGTGCCAGCAGCCAAGATTCCGGGGACCCCTACAATGAGCAGTTCTTC; CDR3 protein: CASSQDSGDPYNEQFF
CDR3 length: 15; D gene: TRBD2; J gene: TRBJ2-1; clone size: once; V gene: TRBV5-6; CDR3 DNA: TGTGCCAGCACCTTGGGGGGGAGCTCCTACAATGAGCAGTTCTTC; CDR3 protein: CASTLGGSSYNEQFF
CDR3 length: 16; D gene: .; J gene: TRBJ1-5; clone size: .; V gene: TRBV3-1/TRBV3-2; CDR3 DNA: TGTGCCAGCAGCCAAGTTCCGACAGTTAGCCATCAGCCCCAGCATTTT; CDR3 protein: CASSQVPTVSHQPQHF
CDR3 length: 15; D gene: .; J gene: TRBJ2-1; clone size: .; V gene: TRBV5-1; CDR3 DNA: TGCGCCAGCAGCTTAAACAGACAGGACTACAATGAGCAGTTCTTC; CDR3 protein: CASSLNRQDYNEQFF
CDR3 length: 13; D gene: .; J gene: TRBJ2-7; clone size: .; V gene: TRBV2; CDR3 DNA: TGTGCCAGCATCCTGTTTGAGTGGTACGAGCAGTACTTC; CDR3 protein: CASILFEWYEQYF
CDR3 length: 13; D gene: .; J gene: TRBJ2-1; clone size: once; V gene: TRBV6-5; CDR3 DNA: TGTGCCAGCAGTCGCGCTGGTTACAATGAGCAGTTCTTC; CDR3 protein: CASSRAGYNEQFF
CDR3 length: 16; D gene: .; J gene: TRBJ2-3; clone size: .; V gene: TRBV9; CDR3 DNA: TGTGCCAGCAGCCCCCAACAGAGGTCTAGCACAGATACGCAGTATTTT; CDR3 protein: CASSPQQRSSTDTQYF
CDR3 length: 17; D gene: TRBD1; J gene: TRBJ2-1; clone size: .; V gene: TRBV5-5; CDR3 DNA: TGTGCCAGCAGCTTGGTAGGCAGGGGGAGACACACGGATGAGCAGTTCTTC; CDR3 protein: CASSLVGRGRHTDEQFF
CDR3 length: 12; D gene: TRBD1; J gene: TRBJ2-7; clone size: .; V gene: TRBV10-3; CDR3 DNA: TGTGCCACGCGGGGACAGGGCCACGAGCAGTACTTC; CDR3 protein: CATRGQGHEQYF
CDR3 length: 16; D gene: TRBD2; J gene: TRBJ2-1; clone size: .; V gene: TRBV4-1; CDR3 DNA: TGCGCCAGCAGCCTAGAGAGGACTAGCGGGGGCAATGAGCAGTTCTTC; CDR3 protein: CASSLERTSGGNEQFF
CDR3 length: 12; D gene: .; J gene: TRBJ1-2; clone size: .; V gene: TRBV9; CDR3 DNA: TGTGCCAGCAGCGCGGGACCCTATGGCTACACCTTC; CDR3 protein: CASSAGPYGYTF
CDR3 length: 14; D gene: .; J gene: TRBJ1-1; clone size: .; V gene: TRBV28; CDR3 DNA: TGTGCCAGCAGTGTCCCGAGGGTAGACACTGAAGCTTTCTTT; CDR3 protein: CASSVPRVDTEAFF
CDR3 length: 14; D gene: .; J gene: TRBJ1-5; clone size: .; V gene: TRBV29-1; CDR3 DNA: TGCAGCGTCGGGGTGAGTGACAGCAATCAGCCCCAGCATTTT; CDR3 protein: CSVGVSDSNQPQHF
CDR3 length: 16; D gene: .; J gene: TRBJ2-3; clone size: .; V gene: TRBV30; CDR3 DNA: TGTGCCTGGAGGGCTCGGGGCGGGTCTAGCACAGATACGCAGTATTTT; CDR3 protein: CAWRARGGSSTDTQYF
CDR3 length: 18; D gene: .; J gene: TRBJ2-3; clone size: .; V gene: TRBV7-9; CDR3 DNA: TGTGCCAGCAGTCCAGACAGGTGGGAGACTAGGGGCACAGATACGCAGTATTTT; CDR3 protein: CASSPDRWETRGTDTQYF
CDR3 length: 14; D gene: .; J gene: TRBJ2-1; clone size: .; V gene: TRBV7-3; CDR3 DNA: TGTGCCAGCAGCTTAATGGGGAACTACAATGAGCAGTTCTTC; CDR3 protein: CASSLMGNYNEQFF
CDR3 length: 13; D gene: .; J gene: TRBJ2-2; clone size: .; V gene: TRBV19; CDR3 DNA: TGTGCCAGTAGCAAGATGAACACCGGGGAGCTGTTTTTT; CDR3 protein: CASSKMNTGELFF
CDR3 length: 15; D gene: .; J gene: TRBJ2-1; clone size: .; V gene: TRBV6-2/TRBV6-3; CDR3 DNA: TGTGCCAGCAACCCACTGGCTAGCGAGTACAATGAGCAGTTCTTC; CDR3 protein: CASNPLASEYNEQFF
CDR3 length: 15; D gene: TRBD1; J gene: TRBJ1-6; clone size: .; V gene: TRBV19; CDR3 DNA: TGTGCCAGTAGTATCACAACAGGGGGAAATTCACCCCTCCACTTT; CDR3 protein: CASSITTGGNSPLHF
CDR3 length: 13; D gene: .; J gene: TRBJ2-7; clone size: .; V gene: TRBV28; CDR3 DNA: TGTGCCAGCAGTTTATCCCACTCCTTACAGCAGTACTTC; CDR3 protein: CASSLSHSLQQYF
CDR3 length: 14; D gene: TRBD1; J gene: TRBJ1-2; clone size: .; V gene: TRBV6-5; CDR3 DNA: TGTGCCAGCAGTTACGAGGGACAGGGGAACGGCTACACCTTC; CDR3 protein: CASSYEGQGNGYTF
CDR3 length: 16; D gene: TRBD1; J gene: TRBJ2-5; clone size: .; V gene: TRBV11-2; CDR3 DNA: TGTGCCAGCAGCCGTAGGGGACAGGGGGCACGGGAGACCCAGTACTTC; CDR3 protein: CASSRRGQGARETQYF
CDR3 length: 14; D gene: .; J gene: TRBJ2-7; clone size: .; V gene: TRBV28; CDR3 DNA: TGTGCCAGCAGTTTAGTCGGGCCTCTAGGGGAGCAGTACTTC; CDR3 protein: CASSLVGPLGEQYF
CDR3 length: 14; D gene: .; J gene: TRBJ1-1; clone size: .; V gene: TRBV28; CDR3 DNA: TGTGCCAGCATTTGGGGGGGGGCGCGAACTGAAGCTTTCTTT; CDR3 protein: CASIWGGARTEAFF
CDR3 length: 13; D gene: TRBD1; J gene: TRBJ2-7; clone size: once; V gene: TRBV28; CDR3 DNA: TGTGCCAGCAGCCAACAGACAGGGTCTAAGCAGTACTTC; CDR3 protein: CASSQQTGSKQYF
CDR3 length: 15; D gene: .; J gene: TRBJ2-2; clone size: .; V gene: TRBV7-9; CDR3 DNA: TGTGCCAGCAGCGTACCAGGGATTAAAGGCGGGGAGCTGTTTTTT; CDR3 protein: CASSVPGIKGGELFF
CDR3 length: 16; D gene: .; J gene: TRBJ2-3; clone size: .; V gene: TRBV7-9; CDR3 DNA: TGTGCCAGCAGCACCTTTGTCACTAGAGGTACAGATACGCAGTATTTT; CDR3 protein: CASSTFVTRGTDTQYF
CDR3 length: 14; D gene: .; J gene: TRBJ2-1; clone size: .; V gene: TRBV3-1/TRBV3-2; CDR3 DNA: TGTGCCAGCAGCCTGCCGGGGAACTACAATGAGCAGTTCTTC; CDR3 protein: CASSLPGNYNEQFF